This T cell receptor beta chain was sequenced during a study of blood T cell repertoires in COVID-19 (dated by TCRdb to 2018 to 2020). Regarding the complete study: Samples covering the acute and convalescent phases of COVID-19 were provided by collaborators in the United States, Italy and Spain. The prospective study material was composed of cDNA or gDNA derived from T cells, B-cell-depleted T cells, or PBMCs. The dataset comprised deeply sampled blood TCRbeta repertoires from subjects exposed to, actively infected with, or recovered from COVID-19. A freely available public database, intended as a resource for researchers studying the immune response to SARS-CoV-2, is where the repertoires were released. Samples were obtained from the ongoing ImmuneRACE study (first 160 participants) and from about 1,300 subjects provided by 6 global collaborators. Sample metadata almost always included a de-identified subject ID, COVID-19 status, age in years and sex. Where HLA class I and class II types were available, the types were taken from metadata supplied by the sample provider, not from assay-based typing.

Worth noting for this clone: This clone's antigen is unknown. No quality values exist for individual bases; no much larger clone is one base distant.

CDR1 and CDR2 are read off the germline V gene (reference sequence) as GTSNPN and SVGIG. V has 0 bases trimmed and J has 7 bases trimmed; junction bases matching no gene number 2. The CDR3 holds 13 amino acids from the cysteine to the phenylalanine. Of all the DNA, just the CDR3 is kept, 39 bases in frame from base 1. Whole blood was collected in K2EDTA tubes by collaborating institutions according to the institutions' own protocols. For TCRbeta analysis, collaborator samples were shipped as frozen whole blood, as isolated PBMCs, or as DNA extracted from either sample type. TCRbeta CDR3 regions were amplified from genomic DNA using the immunoSEQ Assay, a bias-controlled multiplex PCR. As for the original processing: The number of nucleated cells in each sample was estimated from the amplification of reference gene primers within the assay. To quantify the absolute abundance of each unique TCRbeta CDR3 rearrangement, sequence reads were collapsed and filtered. Productive Simpson clonality was computed per sample as the square root of Simpson's diversity index over productive rearrangements. TCRdb mirrors the immuneACCESS table, restricted to in-frame sequences. Some clones are absent from its copies; in checked studies, under half trace to an unresolved V gene, and the reason for the others is unknown. Clone size and the V and J calls come from that table; the DNA yielded D and trimming. Here the sample has some 150,000 clones; around 86% occur a single time. 2% to 2.5% of the sample is in the top ten clones.

The investigation overall reported the following: How much clinical and demographic metadata was included differed by source and by participant, and the metadata was provided uncurated.

This sequence was found in a middle-aged man with active COVID-19. Sequencing was carried out using peripheral blood. The receptor chain draws on TRBV30 and TRBJ1-5; 8 nucleotides in the junction match TRBD1. The DNA reads as follows: TGTGCCTGGAGTGTACAGGGGGACCAGCCCCAGCATTTT. Protein translation: CAWSVQGDQPQHF.